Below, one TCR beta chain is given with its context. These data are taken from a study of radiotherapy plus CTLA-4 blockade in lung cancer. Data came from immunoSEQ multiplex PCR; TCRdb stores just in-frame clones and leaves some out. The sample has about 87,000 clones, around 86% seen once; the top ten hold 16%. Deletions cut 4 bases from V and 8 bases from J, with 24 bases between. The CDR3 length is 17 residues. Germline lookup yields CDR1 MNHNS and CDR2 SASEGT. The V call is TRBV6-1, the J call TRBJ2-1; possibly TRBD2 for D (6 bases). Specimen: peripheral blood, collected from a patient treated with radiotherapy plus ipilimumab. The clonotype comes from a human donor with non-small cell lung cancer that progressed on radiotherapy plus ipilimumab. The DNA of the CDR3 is TGTGCCAGCAGTGCCCGATTGCGCGGGGATATACAGGATGAGCAGTTCTTC. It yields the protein CASSARLRGDIQDEQFF.